Listed here are 12 T cell receptor beta chains from one sample, sequenced in a study of regulatory T cells in long-lasting Graves disease. Time point given: newly diagnosed GD, antithyroid drugs for less than 3 months. RNA from PBMCs was the source of the TCR library. CDR3 regions were amplified by Arm-PCR using iRepertoire HTBI primers to build TCR beta libraries. MiXCR, applied by TCRdb to the multiplex PCR reads, yields one record per CDR3 protein. The sample consists of roughly 250,000 distinct CDR3 sequences, about 18% of them appearing once. These same data were also listed under a study on T cells in Graves' hyperthyroidism and ophthalmopathy.

Specimen: peripheral blood mononuclear cells (PBMCs), collected at new diagnosis, from a patient treated with antithyroid drugs. The receptors were sampled from a woman between 25 and 40 years old with Graves disease.

In this sample, this clonotype turned up a few times. The rearrangement uses TRBV12-3 or TRBV12-4 and TRBJ2-2; 13 nucleotides match TRBD2. The CDR3 sequence is 16 residues long. The V segment lost 6 bases and the J segment 3 bases; nucleotides outside the gene matches: 4. In nucleotides, the CDR3 is TGTGCCAGCAGACAACTAGCGGGGGGGCACACCGGGGAGCTGTTTTTT. This sequence encodes CASRQLAGGHTGELFF.

This clonotype was seen repeatedly, ten times or more. The chain is built from TRBV7-2 and TRBJ2-1, with a weak D call TRBD1 (6 bases). Per germline, CDR1 SGHTA and CDR2 FQGNSA. This CDR3 contains 13 residues. V shed 7 bases and J shed 6 bases, with 13 bases lying between them. CDR3 loop: CASKPGHRNEQFF. CDR3 in DNA: TGTGCCAGCAAACCGGGACACCGCAATGAGCAGTTCTTC.

This clonotype has ten or more counts. V usage is TRBV12-3 or TRBV12-4 and J usage is TRBJ2-3; weak D call: TRBD2 (7 bases). The V end was cut by 7 bases, the J end by 5 bases, with 16 bases between. CDR3 length equals 14 residues. The CDR3 loop is CASTMGGPIDTQYF. The DNA of the CDR3 is TGTGCCAGCACCATGGGGGGGCCCATAGATACGCAGTATTTT.

This chain links TRBV6-2 or TRBV6-3 with TRBJ1-6; TRBD1 is a possible D gene (5 bases). The germline gives CDR1 MNHEY, CDR2 SVGEGT. The CDR3 runs 14 residues. Trimming cost V 6 bases and J 8 bases, with 14 bases left between them. The CDR3 DNA follows: TGTGCCAGCAGGGCCCTGGGAGGGGATTCACCCCTCCACTTT. Translating it yields CASRALGGDSPLHF.

In the case of this clonotype: A read error is possible here, since a much larger clone lies one base away. The chain employs TRBV27 and TRBJ2-2; D gene ambiguous. Germline values: CDR1 MNHEY, CDR2 SMNVEV (reference sequence). CDR3 size: 16 residues. Trimming pared 8 bases from V and 1 base from J, leaving 17 bases between. CDR3 amino acids: CASAPRSRENTGELFF. The DNA of the CDR3 is TGTGCCAGCGCCCCCAGGTCAAGAGAGAACACCGGGGAGCTGTTTTTT.

This clonotype was detected many times. This chain connects TRBV12-5 to TRBJ1-5, with D perhaps TRBD1 (5 bases). V was trimmed by 1 base and J by 1 base, leaving 23 bases between them. Germline-derived CDR1 and CDR2 are LGHNT and FRNRAP. The CDR3 is 20 residues long. The CDR3: CASGLALWGTPPLSNQPQHF. For the CDR3, the DNA is TGTGCTAGTGGTTTGGCCCTATGGGGGACCCCCCCCCTAAGCAATCAGCCCCAGCATTTT.

The chain is built from TRBV3-1 and TRBJ2-7; D gene unclear. V dropped 2 bases and J dropped 1 base, with 3 bases sitting between them. CDR1 is LGHDT and CDR2 is YNNKEL in the germline V gene (reference sequence). This CDR3 contains 12 residues. The chain's CDR3 is CASSQQSYEQYF. The CDR3, as DNA: TGTGCCAGCAGCCAACAATCCTACGAGCAGTACTTC.

This clonotype was picked up many times. This rearrangement joins TRBV6-5 to TRBJ2-7; TRBD1 is a possible D gene (6 bases). Trimming took 2 bases from V and 3 from J, leaving 17 bases between them. The CDR3 consists of 16 residues. Germline V gene lookup returns CDR1 MNHEY and CDR2 SVGAGI. This chain's CDR3 is CASSYRGHSTFYEQYF. The CDR3 nucleotides read TGTGCCAGCAGTTACCGGGGACACTCGACCTTCTACGAGCAGTACTTC.

The chain couples TRBV3-1 to TRBJ2-1, with D perhaps given as TRBD1 or TRBD2 (5 bases each). CDR3 length equals 15 residues. The germline V and J ends were trimmed by 4 bases and 0 bases, with 10 bases remaining between them. The V gene's germline CDR1 is LGHDT and CDR2 YNNKEL (reference sequence). DNA for the CDR3: TGTGCCAGCAGCCCGGGACGACTCTCCTACAATGAGCAGTTCTTC. Protein product: CASSPGRLSYNEQFF.

This clonotype was detected many times. In DNA, the CDR3 is TGCGCCAGCAGCTTGGGGACTAGCGGGGGTGTAAATGAGCAGTTCTTC. Its protein is CASSLGTSGGVNEQFF. This chain uses TRBV5-1 with TRBJ2-1, with 13 bases matching TRBD2. Germline V CDR1 and CDR2: SGHRS, YFSETQ. The CDR3 sequence is 16 residues long. J was trimmed by 7 bases and V by 0 bases; bases with no gene match: 4.

This clonotype has a count of ten or more. The chain is built from TRBV5-4 and TRBJ1-1; weak D call: TRBD1 (5 bases). Trimming removed 4 bases at V and 11 bases at J, with 30 bases between. CDR1 is SGHNT and CDR2 is YYREEE in the germline V gene (reference sequence). The CDR3 covers 17 residues. Here the CDR3 reads CASSQGLSGGYPQNAFF. The DNA of the CDR3 is TGTGCCAGCAGCCAGGGATTATCAGGCGGCTACCCTCAGAATGCTTTCTTT.

With regard to this clonotype: This likely came from a read error, as a far larger clone is one base away. The chain joins TRBV11-3 to TRBJ1-2; D not certain. Looked up from germline, CDR1 is SGHNT and CDR2 is YENEEA. The CDR3 is made up of 13 amino acids. V was clipped by 5 bases and J by 10 bases, with 17 bases between them. DNA of the CDR3: TGTGCCAGCAGCCCCGCAGGTTCTAATGACTACACCTTC. Its protein is CASSPAGSNDYTF.